This T cell receptor (beta chain) comes out of a study of neurological immune-mediated disorders. Losses at the gene ends were 5 bases for V and 6 bases for J; bases not matched to a gene: 9. This CDR3 is 15 amino acids long. One entry per CDR3 protein results from TCRdb running MiXCR on the 5' RACE reads. The profile shows more than 15,000 distinct CDR3 sequences, 14% to 15% of them singletons. This clonotype occurred many times. This chain links TRBV12-3 or TRBV12-4 with TRBJ1-5; 8 bases are a match to TRBD1. Sequenced input: PBMCs. This TCR was recovered from a man in his 60s with HTLV-1-associated myelopathy (HAM/TSP). The CDR3: CASSGGQAWSQPQHF. In DNA form, the CDR3 reads TGTGCCAGCAGTGGGGGACAGGCTTGGAGTCAGCCCCAGCATTTT.